These 29 T cell receptor beta chains share one sample of origin, sequenced in a study of T cells in localized non-small cell lung cancer. Assay used: immunoSEQ multiplex PCR; TCRdb lists only in-frame clones, some missing. This sample carries about 33,000 clones, roughly 77% of them seen once, and the ten largest clones take 15% to 20%. The sample in question was peripheral blood, obtained before any cancer treatment. The source is a male donor older than 55 with stage III squamous cell lung carcinoma.

A single count supports this clone. This chain joins TRBV13 and TRBJ2-7; 10 nucleotides agree with TRBD1. The trim removed 0 bases at V and 8 bases at J, leaving 13 bases unmatched. This CDR3 spans 17 amino acids. The V gene's germline CDR1 is PRHDT and CDR2 FYEKMQ (reference sequence). CDR3 nucleotide sequence: TGTGCCAGCAGCTTAGGCCTCGTGTCGGGACAGGGGTATAAGCAGTACTTC. This translates into CASSLGLVSGQGYKQYF. Complete variable domain (other parts from reference TRBV13 and TRBJ2-7): AAGVIQSPRHLIKEKRETATLKCYPIPRHDTVYWYQQGPGQDPQFLISFYEKMQSDKGSIPDRFSAQQFSDYHSELNMSSLELGDSALYFCASSLGLVSGQGYKQYFGPGTRLTVT.

The chain employs TRBV15 and TRBJ1-1, with unresolved D. V shed 3 bases and J shed 6 bases, with 20 bases lying between them. From germline, CDR1 is LNHNV and CDR2 YYDKDF (reference sequence). This CDR3 spans 16 amino acids. In nucleotides, the CDR3 is TGTGCCACCAGCAGCAAGCCCGTCTTCTTAGAGGCTGAAGCTTTCTTT. Protein product: CATSSKPVFLEAEAFF.

CDR3 nucleotides: TGCAGCGTTGAGCCTGCCTCTAACTATGGCTACACCTTC. It is translated as CSVEPASNYGYTF. The chain recombines TRBV29-1 with TRBJ1-2; D is unclear. The CDR3 extends over 13 amino acids. The V gene lost 3 bases and the J gene lost 0 bases, with 8 bases spanning the gap. Per germline, CDR1 SQVTM and CDR2 ANQGSEA.

The rearrangement uses TRBV28 and TRBJ2-2, with D perhaps TRBD1 (7 bases). The CDR3 is 16 amino acids. CDR1 and CDR2 (germline): MDHEN, SYDVKM. Trimming removed 3 bases at V and 7 bases at J, with 18 bases between. DNA of the CDR3: TGTGCCAGCAGTTTGGGCGGGGACAGAGAGGGCGGGGAGCTGTTTTTT. It encodes CASSLGGDREGGELFF.

The gene calls are TRBV28 and TRBJ2-3; D gene ambiguous. Looked up from germline, CDR1 is MDHEN and CDR2 is SYDVKM. The V gene lost 6 bases and the J gene lost 1 base, with 17 bases spanning the gap. The CDR3 runs to 16 residues. The CDR3 DNA reads as TGTGCCAGCAGCTCCACTCCCGGGTACGGCACAGATACGCAGTATTTT. Its translation: CASSSTPGYGTDTQYF.

This clone is large by share. V is TRBV11-2 and J is TRBJ1-2, with a possible D match to TRBD1 (6 bases). CDR3 length: 13 residues. Trimming left V 5 bases short and J 10 bases short, with 17 bases between. Per the germline V gene, CDR1 is SGHAT and CDR2 is FQNNGV. CDR3 nucleotides: TGTGCCAGCAGCCCTCGGGGGGCTGAAGACTACACCTTC. It codes for CASSPRGAEDYTF. Full variable domain (outside the CDR3, taken from reference TRBV11-2 and TRBJ1-2): EAGVAQSPRYKIIEKRQSVAFWCNPISGHATLYWYQQILGQGPKLLIQFQNNGVVDDSQLPKDRFSAERLKGVDSTLKIQPAKLEDSAVYLCASSPRGAEDYTFGSGTRLTVV.

The chain carries TRBV29-1 and TRBJ2-7; 7 bases line up with TRBD2. With 3 bases clipped from V and 8 bases from J, the junction kept 13 bases outside the gene matches. CDR1 SQVTM and CDR2 ANQGSEA come from the germline V gene. The CDR3 totals 14 residues. The CDR3 reads CSVETQWEGLQQYF. The DNA for the CDR3 is TGCAGCGTTGAGACCCAGTGGGAGGGCCTTCAGCAGTACTTC.

The chain joins TRBV28 to TRBJ2-1; TRBD2 aligns across 10 bases. The CDR3 has 14 amino acids. The V gene end was trimmed by 3 bases and the J gene end by 9 bases; junction bases not matched to a gene: 5. The germline CDR1 and CDR2 sequences are MDHEN and SYDVKM. The CDR3 nucleotides are TGTGCCAGCAGTTTGGCTAGCGGGAGAGGTGAGCAGTTCTTC. Residues: CASSLASGRGEQFF.

V is TRBV27 and J is TRBJ2-1, with D hard to call. Germline-derived CDR1 and CDR2 are MNHEY and SMNVEV (reference sequence). The CDR3 loop spans 14 amino acids. Trimming stripped 3 bases from V and 8 bases from J, with 14 bases between. The DNA for the CDR3 is TGTGCCAGCAGTTTTCCCCTCCCCGGCGATGAGCAGTTCTTC. Translating it yields CASSFPLPGDEQFF.

This chain links TRBV2 with TRBJ2-5; D perhaps matches TRBD1 (5 bases). Germline V gene data show CDR1 as SNHLY and CDR2 as FYNNEI. The germline V and J ends were trimmed by 2 bases and 1 base, with 8 bases remaining between them. The CDR3 consists of 14 residues. The CDR3 sequence is CASSELTVQETQYF. The CDR3 region has the DNA TGTGCCAGCAGTGAATTGACAGTCCAAGAGACCCAGTACTTC.

This sequence joins TRBV11-1 and TRBJ2-7; D is unclear. The CDR3 length is 13 residues. Germline CDR1 is SGHAT and CDR2 is FQDESV (reference sequence). Trimming stripped 5 bases from V and 4 bases from J, with 12 bases between. The CDR3 bases are TGTGCCAGCAGCCCCAACTTCGGATACGAGCAGTACTTC. Its translation: CASSPNFGYEQYF.

The V gene is TRBV7-2, the J gene TRBJ2-1; D remains unclear. This CDR3 region has 11 residues. CDR1 SGHTA and CDR2 FQGNSA come from the germline V gene. V was cut by 1 base and J by 12 bases, with 7 bases left in between. CDR3 sequence (DNA): TGTGCCAGCAGCTTAGTGGTGGGGCAGTTCTTC. Its translation is CASSLVVGQFF. The full variable domain, in which reference TRBV7-2 and TRBJ2-1 provide the parts outside the CDR3, is GAGVSQSPSNKVTEKGKDVELRCDPISGHTALYWYRQSLGQGLEFLIYFQGNSAPDKSGLPSDRFSAERTGGSVSTLTIQRTQQEDSAVYLCASSLVVGQFFGPGTRLTVL.

This chain links TRBV18 with TRBJ1-4, with D unresolved. This CDR3 region has 15 residues. Germline V gene lookup returns CDR1 KGHSH and CDR2 LQKENI. Trimming cost V 0 bases and J 5 bases, with 10 bases left between them. The CDR3 nucleotides read TGTGCCAGCTCACCACCCACCCGGTTGAATGAAAAACTGTTTTTT. It translates to CASSPPTRLNEKLFF.

The chain links TRBV18 to TRBJ2-7; TRBD1 aligns across 7 bases. Trimming took 3 bases from V and 7 from J; bases not matched to a gene: 9. The CDR3 totals 14 residues. Germline V gene sequence: CDR1 KGHSH, CDR2 LQKENI. The CDR3 sequence: CASSPGQVSGEQYF. Written as DNA, the CDR3 is TGTGCCAGCTCACCCGGACAGGTCTCTGGAGAGCAGTACTTC.

This rearrangement joins TRBV28 to TRBJ1-5; TRBD1 aligns across 10 bases. The V gene end was trimmed by 5 bases and the J gene end by 5 bases; junction bases not matched to a gene: 9. Germline values: CDR1 MDHEN, CDR2 SYDVKM. The CDR3 length is 16 residues. Here the CDR3 reads CASSVVTGGNYQPQHF. For the CDR3, the DNA is TGTGCCAGCAGTGTGGTGACAGGGGGCAACTATCAGCCCCAGCATTTT.

The chain uses TRBV7-9 and TRBJ1-2; D not certain. V was trimmed by 3 bases and J by 2 bases, leaving 10 bases between them. CDR1 and CDR2 (germline): SEHNR, FQNEAQ (reference sequence). This CDR3 is 14 amino acids long. CDR3 coding DNA: TGTGCCAGCAGCTTTACGCAGGAAAACTATGGCTACACCTTC. It codes for CASSFTQENYGYTF.

The chain combines TRBV11-2 with TRBJ1-3; D uncertain. Trimming removed 3 bases from V and 4 bases from J, with 7 bases in between. The CDR3 is 13 amino acids. Germline V gene sequence: CDR1 SGHAT, CDR2 FQNNGV. DNA for the CDR3: TGTGCCAGCAGCTTCAAAACAGGAAACACCATATATTTT. Translating gives CASSFKTGNTIYF.

This clone was found a few times. V gene TRBV7-9 combines with J gene TRBJ2-7, with D tentatively TRBD2 (7 bases). V was pared by 5 bases and J by 6 bases, with 17 bases between. CDR3 length: 14 amino acids. Germline values: CDR1 SEHNR, CDR2 FQNEAQ (reference sequence). The CDR3 here is CASSPGAGVREQYF. The CDR3 DNA sequence: TGTGCCAGCAGCCCGGGGGCGGGAGTGCGCGAGCAGTACTTC.

The rearrangement joins TRBV2 to TRBJ2-5, with TRBD1 identical over 8 bases. The CDR3 consists of 17 residues. Per germline, CDR1 SNHLY and CDR2 FYNNEI. V shed 2 bases, J shed 2 bases, and the junction held 10 bases outside the gene matches. The CDR3 here is CASSEWGRGLDQETQYF. The CDR3 nucleotides read TGTGCCAGCAGTGAATGGGGCAGGGGGCTGGATCAAGAGACCCAGTACTTC.

The chain joins TRBV28 to TRBJ2-4; the match to TRBD2 covers 10 bases. With V trimmed by 2 bases and J by 1 base, 5 bases remained unmatched. The V gene's germline CDR1 is MDHEN and CDR2 SYDVKM. The CDR3 totals 17 residues. CDR3 bases: TGTGCCAGCAGTTTAGCAGCGGGAGGGTGGGCCAAAAACATTCAGTACTTC. Its translation: CASSLAAGGWAKNIQYF. Variable domain in full (rest from reference TRBV28 and TRBJ2-4): DVKVTQSSRYLVKRTGEKVFLECVQDMDHENMFWYRQDPGLGLRLIYFSYDVKMKEKGDIPEGYSVSREKKERFSLILESASTNQTSMYLCASSLAAGGWAKNIQYFGAGTRLSVL.

The chain links TRBV11-3 to TRBJ2-3; D possibly corresponds to TRBD1 (6 bases). This CDR3 spans 16 amino acids. The germline CDR1 and CDR2 sequences are SGHNT and YENEEA. The germline V and J ends were trimmed by 3 bases and 4 bases, with 17 bases remaining between them. Here the CDR3 reads CASSFSRNRASDTQYF. CDR3 nucleotide sequence: TGTGCCAGCAGCTTCAGTCGAAACAGGGCTTCAGATACGCAGTATTTT.

The rearrangement links TRBV18 to TRBJ1-2; D might be TRBD1 (5 bases). This CDR3 is 15 amino acids long. Germline V lookup: CDR1 KGHSH, CDR2 LQKENI. V lost 3 bases and J 4 bases, leaving 15 bases between the germline ends. CDR3 in amino acids: CASSPRDGARYGYTF. Written as DNA, the CDR3 is TGTGCCAGCTCACCTCGTGATGGGGCTCGCTATGGCTACACCTTC.

J is TRBJ2-1 and V is TRBV7-2; D gene ambiguous. Germline V gene lookup returns CDR1 SGHTA and CDR2 FQGNSA. CDR3 length equals 15 residues. Trimming removed 5 bases at V and 0 bases at J, with 11 bases between. The CDR3 here is CASSLDKSSYNEQFF. DNA of the CDR3: TGTGCCAGCAGCCTTGACAAGAGCTCCTACAATGAGCAGTTCTTC.

The CDR3 DNA reads as TGTGCCAGCAGGTCCGGTGGCGGGGGCCAAGAGACCCAGTACTTC. This translates into CASRSGGGGQETQYF. This chain links TRBV6-6 with TRBJ2-5; 7 bases line up with TRBD2. V gave up 6 bases and J gave up 1 base; unmatched junction bases: 8. Germline assignment: CDR1 MNHNY and CDR2 SVGAGI (reference sequence). The CDR3 consists of 15 residues.

This rearrangement joins TRBV4-3 to TRBJ2-2; D unresolved. The germline V gene encodes CDR1 LGHNA and CDR2 YSLEER. The CDR3 extends over 14 amino acids. The V end was cut by 1 base, the J end by 6 bases, with 9 bases between. The CDR3 reads CASSQGGRAGELFF. CDR3 sequence (DNA): TGCGCCAGCAGCCAAGGGGGAAGGGCCGGGGAGCTGTTTTTT.

The CDR3, as DNA: TGTGCCAGCAGCCAAGGGCTAGCGGGAGGGGCGAACCTATACAATGAGCAGTTCTTC. It is translated as CASSQGLAGGANLYNEQFF. The chain carries TRBV4-2 and TRBJ2-1; 12 positions agree with TRBD2. The CDR3 totals 19 residues. Trimming took 1 base from V and 4 from J; bases not matched to a gene: 11. CDR1 and CDR2 from the germline V gene are LGHNA and YNFKEQ.

The rearrangement uses TRBV28 and TRBJ2-1, with D maybe TRBD1 (6 bases). The V end lost 10 bases, the J end lost 5 bases, and 15 bases lay between the germline ends. CDR3 length: 13 residues. Looked up from germline, CDR1 is MDHEN and CDR2 is SYDVKM. The CDR3 bases are TGTGCCAACAGGGAACGGGGAAACAATGAGCAGTTCTTC. It codes for CANRERGNNEQFF.

The chain is built from TRBV25-1 and TRBJ1-1; 7 nucleotides line up with TRBD1. CDR1 and CDR2 from the germline V gene are MGHDK and SYGVNS. The CDR3 spans 16 residues. V lost 6 bases and J lost 7; bases outside the gene matches: 17. The DNA for the CDR3 is TGTGCCAGCAGCGCCTCCTGGGGGACAGCCGCGAATGAAGCTTTCTTT. This sequence encodes CASSASWGTAANEAFF.

The rearrangement joins TRBV27 to TRBJ1-4, with 7 positions matching TRBD1. Germline trimming cut 5 bases from V and 8 bases from J; bases unmatched to any gene: 8. The germline CDR1 and CDR2 sequences are MNHEY and SMNVEV (reference sequence). This CDR3 region has 14 residues. The CDR3 bases are TGTGCCAGCAGTCTACAGGGGATTGGAGAAAAACTGTTTTTT. Translation gives CASSLQGIGEKLFF.